This T cell receptor beta chain was sequenced for a study of control samples from healthy donors and cancer patients. This CDR3 is 16 amino acids long. After removal of 1 base from V and 5 bases from J, the junction contained 7 bases not matched to a gene. Germline values: CDR1 LNHDA, CDR2 SQIVND (reference sequence). The protocol was immunoSEQ multiplex PCR, while the TCRdb copy is restricted to in-frame clones and leaves out a portion. The sample yields under 70,000 clones, about nine tenths seen once. The source material was PBMCs. V and J are TRBV19 and TRBJ2-2; 7 positions agree with TRBD2. The receptor's source is a woman aged 45-60 years with colorectal cancer. The CDR3 DNA sequence: TGTGCCAGTAGTATAGTAGAAGCGGGGCGGACCGGGGAGCTGTTTTTT. Amino acid sequence: CASSIVEAGRTGELFF.